The 29 T cell receptor beta chains in this list originate from one sample, sequenced in a study of T-cell memory formation after mild COVID-19. MiXCR, applied by TCRdb to the 5' RACE reads, yields one record per CDR3 protein. Of around 300,000 distinct CDR3 sequences in the sample, approximately 8% were seen once. The sample comprised PBMCs or a T cell subset sorted from them (not recorded which). The source is a man between 18 and 29 years old who had mild COVID-19 (a few samples of this study predate the infection). Cell type and time point are not known.

This clonotype was recorded only once. The V gene is TRBV27, the J gene TRBJ1-2; 9 nucleotides agree with TRBD1. Germline CDR1 reads MNHEY; CDR2 reads SMNVEV (reference sequence). V dropped 5 bases and J dropped 7; count of bases not matched to a gene: 2. CDR3 length: 12 residues. CDR3 bases: TGTGCCAGCAGTCGGACAGGGGTTGGCTACACCTTC. Protein sequence: CASSRTGVGYTF.

There are a few counts of this clonotype. The gene calls are TRBV27 and TRBJ2-7; a weak D match, TRBD2 (5 bases). Germline assignment: CDR1 MNHEY and CDR2 SMNVEV (reference sequence). This CDR3 spans 11 amino acids. The V and J ends lost 5 bases and 5 bases respectively, with 7 bases between them. CDR3: CASSTGNEQYF. CDR3 DNA: TGTGCCAGCAGTACCGGGAACGAGCAGTACTTC.

The gene calls are TRBV4-3 and TRBJ2-2; 9 nucleotides agree with TRBD1. The ends lost 3 bases at V and 4 bases at J; junction bases unmatched: 3. The CDR3 runs 15 residues. Per the germline V gene, CDR1 is LGHNA and CDR2 is YSLEER. The CDR3, as DNA: TGCGCCAGCAGCCAGGGACAGGGAAGCACCGGGGAGCTGTTTTTT. Protein sequence: CASSQGQGSTGELFF.

This clonotype came up a few times. V gene TRBV11-1 combines with J gene TRBJ2-3; D not resolved. Germline CDR1 reads SGHAT; CDR2 reads FQDESV (reference sequence). The V end lost 1 base, the J end lost 3 bases, and 8 bases lay between the germline ends. The CDR3 contains 14 residues. This CDR3 reads CASSLDAGTDTQYF. The CDR3 nucleotides are TGTGCCAGCAGCTTAGACGCCGGGACAGATACGCAGTATTTT.

This clonotype has only a few counts. This CDR3 is CASSLVRQTWGETQYF. The CDR3 bases are TGTGCCAGCAGCTTGGTCAGACAAACTTGGGGGGAGACCCAGTACTTC. The V call is TRBV7-3, the J call TRBJ2-5, with D possibly called TRBD1 or TRBD2 (5 bases each). Germline V gene sequence: CDR1 SGHTA, CDR2 FQGTGA. The CDR3 has 16 residues. The V end was cut by 3 bases, the J end by 5 bases, with 19 bases between.

Only a few counts were recorded for this clonotype. V usage is TRBV7-2 and J usage is TRBJ2-7, with 7 bases matching TRBD1. The CDR3 sequence is 14 residues long. The V gene end was trimmed by 4 bases and the J gene end by 3 bases; junction bases not matched to a gene: 6. Germline loops: CDR1 SGHTA, CDR2 FQGNSA. The CDR3 reads CASSSRRDSYEQYV. The CDR3 DNA reads TGTGCCAGCAGCTCAAGAAGGGACAGCTACGAGCAGTACGTC.

This clonotype was recorded many times. This chain links TRBV7-2 with TRBJ1-6; possibly TRBD1 for D (6 bases). V lost 3 bases and J lost 7, with 7 bases in between. CDR3 length: 13 residues. Germline values: CDR1 SGHTA, CDR2 FQGNSA. CDR3 sequence (DNA): TGTGCCAGCAGCTTCCAGGGGAATTCACCCCTCCACTTT. The encoded protein is CASSFQGNSPLHF.

There are a few counts of this clonotype. The chain recombines TRBV7-9 with TRBJ1-1, with D maybe TRBD1 (6 bases). CDR3 length: 13 amino acids. Per the germline V gene, CDR1 is SEHNR and CDR2 is FQNEAQ (reference sequence). Trimming removed 11 bases from V and 1 base from J, with 14 bases in between. The CDR3 DNA is TGTGCCCAACGGGGGGGGCCGAACACTGAAGCTTTCTTT. Protein: CAQRGGPNTEAFF. The whole variable domain, filled in from reference TRBV7-9 and TRBJ1-1, reads DTGVSQNPRHKITKRGQNVTFRCDPISEHNRLYWYRQTLGQGPEFLTYFQNEAQLEKSRLLSDRFSAERPKGSFSTLEIQRTEQGDSAMYLCAQRGGPNTEAFFGQGTRLTVV.

This clonotype came up a few times. The V and J genes are TRBV4-1 and TRBJ2-1; 11 bases match TRBD1. CDR1 is MGHRA and CDR2 is YSYEKL in the germline V gene. The CDR3 has 17 amino acids. V trimming: 0 bases; J trimming: 5 bases; junction bases outside the gene matches: 6. The CDR3 sequence is CASSQDWDRGFHNEQFF. CDR3 nucleotides: TGCGCCAGCAGCCAAGATTGGGACAGGGGGTTCCACAATGAGCAGTTCTTC.

This clonotype was seen more than once but under ten times. The rearrangement links TRBV11-3 to TRBJ2-1, with TRBD1 identical over 8 bases. The germline CDR1 and CDR2 sequences are SGHNT and YENEEA. With 1 base clipped from V and 0 bases from J, the junction kept 2 bases outside the gene matches. CDR3 length: 16 residues. The CDR3 reads CASSLGDRISYNEQFF. The DNA for the CDR3 is TGTGCCAGCAGCTTAGGGGACAGGATCTCCTACAATGAGCAGTTCTTC.

The V gene is TRBV12-3 or TRBV12-4, the J gene TRBJ1-5; D is unclear. The ends were cut back, 3 bases at V and 0 bases at J, with 9 bases in the middle. CDR3 size: 15 residues. CDR3 protein: CASSFGAYSNQPQHF. The CDR3 DNA reads as TGTGCCAGCAGTTTCGGCGCCTATAGCAATCAGCCCCAGCATTTT.

This clonotype was seen a handful of times. The genes are TRBV4-3 and TRBJ2-1; D may match TRBD1 or TRBD2 (6 bases each). V was cut by 0 bases and J by 9 bases, with 18 bases left in between. The CDR3 consists of 16 residues. Germline V gene data show CDR1 as LGHNA and CDR2 as YSLEER. CDR3 DNA: TGCGCCAGCAGCCAAGAAGGGGGGAGTAAGGGGAGTGAGCAGTTCTTC. This encodes CASSQEGGSKGSEQFF.

This chain uses TRBV12-3 or TRBV12-4 with TRBJ1-3, with D possibly being TRBD1 (6 bases). V lost 4 bases and J lost 2, with 9 bases in between. CDR3 length: 14 amino acids. The CDR3 is CASSYREAGNTIYF. The CDR3 coding sequence is TGTGCCAGCAGTTACAGGGAGGCTGGAAACACCATATATTTT.

This clonotype was picked up a small number of times. This chain joins TRBV5-1 and TRBJ2-3, with D perhaps TRBD1 (5 bases). The germline V and J ends were trimmed by 0 bases and 4 bases, with 9 bases remaining between them. The CDR3 has 14 amino acids. CDR1 and CDR2 (germline): SGHRS, YFSETQ. The CDR3 region has the DNA TGCGCCAGCAGCTTGGGGGTGGGGCCAGATACGCAGTATTTT. Protein: CASSLGVGPDTQYF.

This clonotype has at least ten counts. The chain uses TRBV7-9 and TRBJ2-5; D is perhaps TRBD2 (6 bases). The CDR3 totals 15 residues. CDR1 is SEHNR, CDR2 FQNEAQ, per germline (reference sequence). The ends were cut back, 0 bases at V and 4 bases at J, with 12 bases in the middle. The CDR3 region has the DNA TGTGCCAGCAGCTTAGCCGGGACTCAGGGAGAGACCCAGTACTTC. Translation gives CASSLAGTQGETQYF.

The chain is built from TRBV13 and TRBJ2-1; D gene unclear. The CDR3 has 16 residues. V dropped 3 bases and J dropped 7 bases, with 19 bases sitting between them. Germline V gene data show CDR1 as PRHDT and CDR2 as FYEKMQ (reference sequence). The CDR3 bases are TGTGCCAGCAGCTTTCGGCCGGAGAGTGGAGTGAATGAGCAGTTCTTC. It yields the protein CASSFRPESGVNEQFF.

This clonotype was counted a few times. The chain couples TRBV3-1 to TRBJ2-7, with 7 bases that match TRBD2. This CDR3 is 14 amino acids long. With V trimmed by 0 bases and J by 2 bases, 1 base remained unmatched. Germline V gives CDR1 LGHDT, CDR2 YNNKEL (reference sequence). The CDR3 coding sequence is TGTGCCAGCAGCCAAGACGCGGGGGCCTACGAGCAGTACTTC. Translated, it gives CASSQDAGAYEQYF.

This clonotype was counted at least ten times. CDR3 sequence reads: CASSQVSDRLYEQYF. The CDR3, as DNA: TGCGCCAGCAGCCAAGTGTCGGACCGCCTGTACGAGCAGTACTTC. The gene calls are TRBV4-1 and TRBJ2-7; D ambiguous. The CDR3 spans 15 residues. Germline V gives CDR1 MGHRA, CDR2 YSYEKL. V shed 1 base and J shed 4 bases, with 14 bases lying between them.

The V gene is TRBV30, the J gene TRBJ2-7; 9 bases agree with TRBD1. The V and J ends lost 0 bases and 5 bases, in that order; junction bases with no gene match: 5. The CDR3 length is 14 residues. Germline lookup yields CDR1 GTSNPN and CDR2 SVGIG (reference sequence). CDR3 sequence: CAWSVGTGLNEQYF. CDR3 nucleotides: TGTGCCTGGAGTGTAGGGACAGGGCTCAACGAGCAGTACTTC.

This clonotype was found a few times. The CDR3 DNA reads TGTGCCAGCAGCGTCCAGGTGGGGGGCTCCTACGAGCAGTACTTC. This translates into CASSVQVGGSYEQYF. V is TRBV9 and J is TRBJ2-7; D is perhaps TRBD2 (6 bases). The CDR3 contains 15 residues. Germline lookup yields CDR1 SGDLS and CDR2 YYNGEE. Deletions cut 2 bases from V and 0 bases from J, with 12 bases between.

This clonotype was recorded a few times. V and J are TRBV14 and TRBJ2-1, with D possibly TRBD2 on 6 matching bases. The ends were cut back, 1 base at V and 4 bases at J, with 14 bases in the middle. The CDR3 spans 16 residues. CDR1 is SGHDN and CDR2 is FVKESK in the germline V gene. CDR3 in amino acids: CASSQVAGLGYNEQFF. The CDR3 DNA reads TGTGCCAGCAGCCAAGTCGCGGGACTTGGTTACAATGAGCAGTTCTTC.

This rearrangement joins TRBV29-1 to TRBJ2-4; D unclear. The germline CDR1 and CDR2 sequences are SQVTM and ANQGSEA. V gave up 4 bases and J gave up 1 base, with 8 bases separating them. The CDR3 length is 13 residues. The CDR3 loop reads CSVVPGAKNIQYF. The CDR3 nucleotides read TGCAGCGTTGTACCCGGGGCCAAAAACATTCAGTACTTC.

This chain links TRBV7-3 with TRBJ2-5; TRBD2 agrees at 12 bases. Looked up from germline, CDR1 is SGHTA and CDR2 is FQGTGA. CDR3 length equals 15 residues. V shed 4 bases, J shed 3 bases, and the junction held 3 bases outside the gene matches. The CDR3: CASSWTSGEKETQYF. The CDR3 bases are TGTGCCAGCAGCTGGACTAGCGGGGAAAAAGAGACCCAGTACTTC.

In this sample, this clonotype turned up a few times. V and J are TRBV6-5 and TRBJ1-1; D unresolved. This CDR3 has 14 residues. Germline CDR1 and CDR2: MNHEY and SVGAGI. V was pared by 6 bases and J by 1 base, with 12 bases between. The CDR3 loop reads CASSGPWGNTEAFF. As DNA, the CDR3 is TGTGCCAGCAGCGGGCCGTGGGGGAACACTGAAGCTTTCTTT.

A few counts support this clonotype. The chain uses TRBV5-1 and TRBJ2-5, with TRBD1 identical over 8 bases. The ends lost 6 bases at V and 2 bases at J; junction bases unmatched: 9. The CDR3 is 15 residues long. Germline V gives CDR1 SGHRS, CDR2 YFSETQ. CDR3 coding DNA: TGCGCCAGCAACCGACAGGGGAGATGGCAAGAGACCCAGTACTTC. It specifies CASNRQGRWQETQYF. Full variable domain (remainder filled in from reference TRBV5-1 and TRBJ2-5): KAGVTQTPRYLIKTRGQQVTLSCSPISGHRSVSWYQQTPGQGLQFLFEYFSETQRNKGNFPGRFSGRQFSNSRSEMNVSTLELGDSALYLCASNRQGRWQETQYFGPGTRLLVL.

This clonotype was seen repeatedly, ten times or more. The CDR3 coding sequence is TGCGCCAGCAGCCAAGATCCGGGCACAGATACGCAGTATTTT. This gives the protein CASSQDPGTDTQYF. V usage is TRBV4-1 and J usage is TRBJ2-3, with D unclear. With 0 bases removed from V and 1 base from J, the gap between germline ends came to 5 bases. Looked up from germline, CDR1 is MGHRA and CDR2 is YSYEKL. The CDR3 is 14 residues long.

This chain uses TRBV6-2 or TRBV6-3 with TRBJ2-1; 16 bases line up with TRBD2. The CDR3 runs 17 residues. V trimming: 5 bases; J trimming: 2 bases; junction bases outside the gene matches: 3. Germline CDR1 reads MNHEY; CDR2 reads SVGEGT. CDR3: CASSQGLAGGPYNEQFF. CDR3 coding DNA: TGTGCCAGCAGTCAGGGACTAGCGGGGGGGCCCTACAATGAGCAGTTCTTC.

This clonotype was picked up a small number of times. V and J are TRBV12-3 or TRBV12-4 and TRBJ1-6, with 7 bases aligning to TRBD1. V gave up 5 bases and J gave up 8 bases; unmatched junction bases: 6. The CDR3 loop spans 14 amino acids. Here the CDR3 reads CASSTQGGDSPLHF. Here the CDR3 DNA reads TGTGCCAGCAGTACCCAGGGGGGTGATTCACCCCTCCACTTT.

This clonotype was detected many times. The chain carries TRBV29-1 and TRBJ2-7; weak D call: TRBD1 (6 bases). This CDR3 spans 14 amino acids. V was trimmed by 4 bases and J by 0 bases, leaving 13 bases between them. The germline V gene has CDR1 SQVTM and CDR2 ANQGSEA. This chain's CDR3 is CSVVRDTPSYEQYF. As DNA, the CDR3 is TGCAGCGTTGTCCGGGACACTCCCTCCTACGAGCAGTACTTC.